The rows below give T cell receptor beta chains drawn from one sample of a study of blood T cells in healthy people across ages. TCRdb fed the 5' RACE reads into MiXCR, producing one record per CDR3 protein. The sample includes about a million distinct CDR3 sequences, roughly 50% of them seen just once. The sample consisted of blood. Receptor source: a woman aged 60 to 75 in good health. CDR3s include the opening cysteine and the closing phenylalanine or tryptophan. The order of the fields is D gene, V gene, CDR3 protein. A D gene is named only where the DNA matches it firmly.

NA,TRBV6-2/TRBV6-3,CASSYFHEQYF
NA,TRBV20-1,CSASNGEQYF
NA,TRBV20-1,CSARDPLAIYEQYF
NA,TRBV4-2,CASSHEETTNSPLHF
TRBD1,TRBV7-9,CASSLALGQGAGGYTF
TRBD2,TRBV14,CASSLTSGRIKTGELFF
NA,TRBV12-3/TRBV12-4,CASSVSLGGNTEAFF
NA,TRBV4-1,CASSQLSLAKNIQYF
TRBD1,TRBV20-1,CSVGTGLSYEQYF
TRBD2,TRBV7-2,CASSRTGTSFQETQYF
NA,TRBV4-1,CASSQVAGTGNTEAFF
NA,TRBV9,CASSGGTLGDEQYF
NA,TRBV4-1,CASSQGHGTTQETQYF
TRBD1,TRBV11-2,CASSLVGGLETQYF
NA,TRBV7-9,CASSLSRLAVTYEQYF
TRBD1,TRBV6-6,CASSYTDRGVTEAFF
NA,TRBV4-3,CASSQTSRGDTQYF
TRBD1,TRBV5-1,CASSPWTGETYEQYF
NA,TRBV28,CASSSGGANQPQHF
NA,TRBV5-5,CASSLAGTEKYEQYF
TRBD1,TRBV12-3/TRBV12-4,CASSVTRDSEQYF
NA,TRBV20-1,CSASLDRILRNEQFF
NA,TRBV28,CASEGLQGRETQYF
NA,TRBV7-8,CASSLGNQGNTEAFF
NA,TRBV9,CASSVEDNRVSDEQYF
TRBD1,TRBV6-6,CASSYQGGGDEKLFF
NA,TRBV6-5,CASRGVDTQYF
TRBD2,TRBV27,CASSWGASGNGKYEQYF
NA,TRBV20-1,CSAAGGAARTDTQYF
TRBD1,TRBV6-6,CASSYRDRLYNEQFF
NA,TRBV27,CASSPRPRSEQYF
NA,TRBV10-2,CASGSRPDTQYF
NA,TRBV2,CASGPDSNQPQHF
NA,TRBV12-3/TRBV12-4,CASSSLGPLRGAYEQYF
TRBD1,TRBV29-1,CSVGTGREKLFF
NA,TRBV13,CASSLQTSGANVLTF
NA,TRBV12-3/TRBV12-4,CASRSSGGTEAFF
NA,TRBV27,CATSLYQGNEQYF
NA,TRBV5-4,CASAGQSFYEQYF
NA,TRBV20-1,CSAPASGPRDTQYF
NA,TRBV13,CASAYAGDTQYF
NA,TRBV7-2,CASSLRVSTNEKLFF
TRBD1,TRBV28,CASSLVGTEYNEQFF
TRBD2,TRBV5-1,CASSAGLAVGEQYF
NA,TRBV7-8,CASSFDTGPTYEQYF
TRBD2,TRBV20-1,CSARGFSGKDYEQYF
TRBD1,TRBV29-1,CSVVGQGAFGEQYF
NA,TRBV29-1,CSVEDPKQGGEQYF
NA,TRBV10-1,CACRGGTSYNEQFF
NA,TRBV14,CASSQGHYYTF
NA,TRBV7-3,CASSLGPAGAETQYF
TRBD1,TRBV15,CATSRGNRGRGEKLFF